The subject of this entry is one TCR beta chain. The antigen is not known. The junction shows a germline mismatch at one end, possibly a read error. This sample's RNA came from whole unsorted tissue. The sample belongs to a study of tumor and adjacent non-tumor tissue in lung cancer. Study in general: Patients were aged about 30 to 85, some 10 men and roughly 5 women, stage I to III.

Study-wide points: Top 100 clones took a larger repertoire share in normal lung. Tumor TCR diversity, when higher, was linked to shorter survival. Tumor tissue had significantly higher TCR diversity than normal lung.

The library came from three nested PCR rounds adapted from ARM-PCR protocols. TCRdb reanalysed the multiplex PCR reads using MiXCR and keeps one entry per CDR3 protein. The data contain about 70,000 distinct CDR3 sequences, around three quarters of them seen just once; the ten biggest clones take up roughly 27%. Germline V gene sequence: CDR1 MNHEY, CDR2 SVGAGI. The CDR3 has 16 residues. The clonotype comes from a man in his 60s with non-small cell lung cancer. Input material: lung tumor tissue. The chain employs TRBV6-5 and TRBJ1-1; no clear D. The CDR3 sequence is CASSYSWGGRSAEAFF. In DNA, the CDR3 is TGCGCCAGCAGTTACTCGTGGGGAGGTAGAAGCGCTGAAGCTTTCTTT.